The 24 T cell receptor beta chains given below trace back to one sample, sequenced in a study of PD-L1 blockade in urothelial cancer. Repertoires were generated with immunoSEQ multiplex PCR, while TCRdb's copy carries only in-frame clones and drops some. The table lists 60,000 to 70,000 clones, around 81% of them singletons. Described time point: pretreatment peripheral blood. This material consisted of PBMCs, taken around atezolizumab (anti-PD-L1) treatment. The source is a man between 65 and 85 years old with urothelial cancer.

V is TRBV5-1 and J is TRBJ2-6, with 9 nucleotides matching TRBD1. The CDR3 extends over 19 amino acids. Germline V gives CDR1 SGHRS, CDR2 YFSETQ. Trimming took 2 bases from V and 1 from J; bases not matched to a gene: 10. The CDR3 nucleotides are TGCGCCAGCAGCTTAGGGGGATGGACAGGGGAGTCTGGGGCCAACGTCCTGACTTTC. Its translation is CASSLGGWTGESGANVLTF.

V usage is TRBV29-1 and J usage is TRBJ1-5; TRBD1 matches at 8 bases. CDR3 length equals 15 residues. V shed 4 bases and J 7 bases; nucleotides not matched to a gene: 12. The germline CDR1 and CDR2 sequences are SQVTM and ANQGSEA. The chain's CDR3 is CSVVLNGQGRQPQHF. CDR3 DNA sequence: TGCAGCGTTGTTTTAAACGGACAGGGAAGGCAGCCCCAGCATTTT. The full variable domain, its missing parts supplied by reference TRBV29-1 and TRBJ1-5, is SAVISQKPSRDICQRGTSLTIQCQVDSQVTMMFWYRQQPGQSLTLIATANQGSEATYESGFVIDKFPISRPNLTFSTLTVSNMSPEDSSIYLCSVVLNGQGRQPQHFGDGTRLSIL.

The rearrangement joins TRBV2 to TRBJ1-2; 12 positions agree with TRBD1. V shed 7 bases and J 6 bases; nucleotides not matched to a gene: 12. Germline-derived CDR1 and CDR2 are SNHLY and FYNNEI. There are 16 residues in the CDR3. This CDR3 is CASKGDRGLAGDGYTF. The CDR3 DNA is TGTGCCAGCAAGGGGGACAGGGGGCTCGCGGGGGATGGCTACACCTTC.

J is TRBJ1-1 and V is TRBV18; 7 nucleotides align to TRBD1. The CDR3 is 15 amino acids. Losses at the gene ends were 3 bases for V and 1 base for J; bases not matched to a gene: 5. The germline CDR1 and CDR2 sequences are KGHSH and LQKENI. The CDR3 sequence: CASSPAGGGNTEAFF. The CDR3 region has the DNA TGTGCCAGCTCACCCGCAGGGGGTGGGAACACTGAAGCTTTCTTT.

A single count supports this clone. CDR3 coding DNA: TGTGCCTCCCAGCGGTCGGAGGGTCCAAATCAGCCCCAGCATTTT. Protein: CASQRSEGPNQPQHF. The rearrangement uses TRBV30 and TRBJ1-5; D unclear. The CDR3 consists of 15 residues. The germline V gene encodes CDR1 GTSNPN and CDR2 SVGIG (reference sequence). V was pared by 7 bases and J by 4 bases, with 20 bases between.

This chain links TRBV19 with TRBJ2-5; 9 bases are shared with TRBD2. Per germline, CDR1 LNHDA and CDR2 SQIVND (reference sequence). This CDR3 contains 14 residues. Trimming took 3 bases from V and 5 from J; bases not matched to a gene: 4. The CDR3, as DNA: TGTGCCAGTAGTATGGCGGGAGGGATTGAGACCCAGTACTTC. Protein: CASSMAGGIETQYF. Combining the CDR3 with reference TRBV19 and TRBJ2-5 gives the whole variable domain DGGITQSPKYLFRKEGQNVTLSCEQNLNHDAMYWYRQDPGQGLRLIYYSQIVNDFQKGDIAEGYSVSREKKESFPLTVTSAQKNPTAFYLCASSMAGGIETQYFGPGTRLLVL.

In nucleotides, the CDR3 is TGTGCCAGCGGAAGAAACTACATAGAGTACTTC. It yields the protein CASGRNYIEYF. The chain links TRBV28 to TRBJ2-7; the D is unclear. The germline V and J ends were trimmed by 8 bases and 11 bases, with 16 bases remaining between them. The CDR3 extends over 11 amino acids. Germline V gene sequence: CDR1 MDHEN, CDR2 SYDVKM.

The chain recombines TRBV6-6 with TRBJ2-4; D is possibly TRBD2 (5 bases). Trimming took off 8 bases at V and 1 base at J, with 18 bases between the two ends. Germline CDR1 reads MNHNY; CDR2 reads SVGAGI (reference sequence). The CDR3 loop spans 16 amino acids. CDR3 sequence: CASLSQLGSAKNIQYF. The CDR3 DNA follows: TGTGCCAGCCTTTCCCAACTAGGGTCTGCCAAAAACATTCAGTACTTC.

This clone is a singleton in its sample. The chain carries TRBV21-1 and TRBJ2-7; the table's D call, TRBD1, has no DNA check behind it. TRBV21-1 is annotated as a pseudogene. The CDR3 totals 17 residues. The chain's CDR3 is CASSKVGGQGIMYEQYF. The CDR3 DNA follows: TGTGCCAGCAGCAAAGTGGGGGGACAGGGTATAATGTACGAGCAGTACTTC.

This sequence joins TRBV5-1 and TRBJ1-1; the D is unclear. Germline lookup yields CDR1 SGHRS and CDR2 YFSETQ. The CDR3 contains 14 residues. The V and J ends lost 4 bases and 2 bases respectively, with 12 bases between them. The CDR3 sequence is CASSMQTKNTEAFF. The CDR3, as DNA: TGCGCCAGCAGCATGCAGACAAAAAACACTGAAGCTTTCTTT.

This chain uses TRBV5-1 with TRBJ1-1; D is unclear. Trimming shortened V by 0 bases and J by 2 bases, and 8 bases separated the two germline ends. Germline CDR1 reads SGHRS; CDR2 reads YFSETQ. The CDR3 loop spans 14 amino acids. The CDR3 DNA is TGCGCCAGCAGCTTGGCCCAGATAAACACTGAAGCTTTCTTT. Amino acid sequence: CASSLAQINTEAFF.

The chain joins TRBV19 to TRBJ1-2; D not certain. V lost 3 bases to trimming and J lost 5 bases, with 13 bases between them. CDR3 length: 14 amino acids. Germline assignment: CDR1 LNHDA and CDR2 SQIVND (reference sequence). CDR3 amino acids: CASSIFRTGYGYTF. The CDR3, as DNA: TGTGCCAGTAGTATTTTCAGGACTGGGTATGGCTACACCTTC. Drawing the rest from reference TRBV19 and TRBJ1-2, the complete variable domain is DGGITQSPKYLFRKEGQNVTLSCEQNLNHDAMYWYRQDPGQGLRLIYYSQIVNDFQKGDIAEGYSVSREKKESFPLTVTSAQKNPTAFYLCASSIFRTGYGYTFGSGTRLTVV.

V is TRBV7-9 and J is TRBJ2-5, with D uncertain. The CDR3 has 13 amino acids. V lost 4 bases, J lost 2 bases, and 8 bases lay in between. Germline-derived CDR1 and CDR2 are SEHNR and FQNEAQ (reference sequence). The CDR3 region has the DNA TGTGCCAGCAGCTCCGACACGCAAGAGACCCAGTACTTC. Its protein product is CASSSDTQETQYF.

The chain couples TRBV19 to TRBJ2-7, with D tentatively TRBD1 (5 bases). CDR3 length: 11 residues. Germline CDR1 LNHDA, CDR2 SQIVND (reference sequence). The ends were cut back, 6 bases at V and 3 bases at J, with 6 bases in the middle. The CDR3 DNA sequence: TGTGCCAGTAGCGACAGCTACGAGCAGTACTTC. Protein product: CASSDSYEQYF.

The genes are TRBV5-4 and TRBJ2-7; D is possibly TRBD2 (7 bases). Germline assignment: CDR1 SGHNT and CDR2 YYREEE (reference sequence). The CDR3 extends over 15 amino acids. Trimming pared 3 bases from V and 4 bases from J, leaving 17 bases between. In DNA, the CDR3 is TGTGCCAGCAGCTGGGCAGGGGACTACTCTTACGAGCAGTACTTC. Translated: CASSWAGDYSYEQYF.

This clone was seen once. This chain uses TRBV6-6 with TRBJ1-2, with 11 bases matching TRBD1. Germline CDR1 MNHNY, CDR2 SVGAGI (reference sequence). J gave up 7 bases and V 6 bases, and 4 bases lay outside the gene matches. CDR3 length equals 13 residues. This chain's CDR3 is CASREGTGGGYTF. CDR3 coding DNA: TGTGCCAGCAGGGAGGGGACAGGGGGTGGCTACACCTTC.

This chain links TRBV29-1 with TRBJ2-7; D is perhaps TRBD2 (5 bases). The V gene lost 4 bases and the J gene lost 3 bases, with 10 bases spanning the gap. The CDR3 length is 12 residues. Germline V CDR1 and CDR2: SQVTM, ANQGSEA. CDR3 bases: TGCAGCGTTGGACGGGGTGACTACGAGCAGTACTTC. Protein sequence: CSVGRGDYEQYF.

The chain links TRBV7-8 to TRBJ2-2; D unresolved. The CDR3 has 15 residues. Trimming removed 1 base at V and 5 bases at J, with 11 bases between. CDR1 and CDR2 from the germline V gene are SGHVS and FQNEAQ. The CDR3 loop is CASSLDSRLTGELFF. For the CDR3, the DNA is TGTGCCAGCAGCTTAGACTCCCGTTTGACCGGGGAGCTGTTTTTT.

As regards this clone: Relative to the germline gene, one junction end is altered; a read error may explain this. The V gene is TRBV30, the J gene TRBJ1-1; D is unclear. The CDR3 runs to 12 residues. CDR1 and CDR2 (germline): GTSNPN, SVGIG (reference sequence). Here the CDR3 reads CAWSVMRLPPTF. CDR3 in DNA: TGTGCCTGGAGTGTAATGAGGCTCCCCCCCACCTTT.

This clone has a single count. The CDR3 here is CASSFVGGQGANEQFF. CDR3 in DNA: TGTGCCAGCAGCTTTGTAGGGGGACAGGGGGCCAATGAGCAGTTCTTC. The chain has TRBV5-5 and TRBJ2-1; 12 bases fit TRBD1. This CDR3 contains 16 residues. Germline CDR1 SGHKS, CDR2 YYEKEE (reference sequence). V gave up 2 bases and J gave up 6 bases; unmatched junction bases: 6. Looking up the rest from reference TRBV5-5 and TRBJ2-1 gives the full variable domain: DAGVTQSPTHLIKTRGQQVTLRCSPISGHKSVSWYQQVLGQGPQFIFQYYEKEERGRGNFPDRFSARQFPNYSSELNVNALLLGDSALYLCASSFVGGQGANEQFFGPGTRLTVL.

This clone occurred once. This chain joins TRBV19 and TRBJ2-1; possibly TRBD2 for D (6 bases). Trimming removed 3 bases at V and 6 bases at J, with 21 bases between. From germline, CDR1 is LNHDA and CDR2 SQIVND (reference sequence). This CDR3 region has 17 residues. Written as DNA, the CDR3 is TGTGCCAGTAGTATCCTAGCAGGCGGGAAGGGTGGCAATGAGCAGTTCTTC. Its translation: CASSILAGGKGGNEQFF.

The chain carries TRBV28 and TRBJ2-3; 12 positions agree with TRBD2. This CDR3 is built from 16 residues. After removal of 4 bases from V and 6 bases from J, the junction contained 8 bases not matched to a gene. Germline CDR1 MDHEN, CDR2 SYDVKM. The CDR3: CASSSNLGLAGDTQYF. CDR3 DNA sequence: TGTGCCAGCAGTTCTAACCTTGGACTAGCGGGGGATACGCAGTATTTT.

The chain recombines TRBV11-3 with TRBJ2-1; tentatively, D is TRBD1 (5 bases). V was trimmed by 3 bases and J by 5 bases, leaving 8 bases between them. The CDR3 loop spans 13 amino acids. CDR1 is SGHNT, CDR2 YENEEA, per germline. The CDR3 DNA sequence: TGTGCCAGCAGCTTGGAAGGGGACAATGAGCAGTTCTTC. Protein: CASSLEGDNEQFF.

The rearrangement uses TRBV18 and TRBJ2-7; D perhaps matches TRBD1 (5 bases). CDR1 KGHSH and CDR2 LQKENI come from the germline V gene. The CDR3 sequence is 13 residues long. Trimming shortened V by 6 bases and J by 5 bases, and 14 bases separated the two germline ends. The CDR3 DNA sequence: TGTGCCAGCTCCAGGGAATTGGGCCACGAGCAGTACTTC. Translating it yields CASSRELGHEQYF.